The subject of this entry is one T cell receptor (beta chain). This sample stems from a study of Graves' ophthalmopathy and Graves' hyperthyroidism. CDR3 length equals 14 residues. The germline V and J ends were trimmed by 3 bases and 2 bases, with 10 bases remaining between them. For repertoire sequencing, the TCR beta CDR3 regions were amplified from RNA transcripts. RT-PCR was first run with HTBI primers, then multiplex PCR in a second round. TCRdb reanalysed the multiplex PCR reads using MiXCR and keeps one entry per CDR3 protein. The sample lists roughly 220,000 distinct CDR3 sequences; 45% were seen once.

The sequence was collected from an adult man with Graves' ophthalmopathy. The V and J genes are TRBV12-3 or TRBV12-4 and TRBJ2-5; tentatively, D is TRBD2 (6 bases). Sequencing used peripheral blood. The CDR3 protein is CASSFGGKQETQYF. DNA for the CDR3: TGTGCCAGCAGTTTTGGGGGGAAACAAGAGACCCAGTACTTC.